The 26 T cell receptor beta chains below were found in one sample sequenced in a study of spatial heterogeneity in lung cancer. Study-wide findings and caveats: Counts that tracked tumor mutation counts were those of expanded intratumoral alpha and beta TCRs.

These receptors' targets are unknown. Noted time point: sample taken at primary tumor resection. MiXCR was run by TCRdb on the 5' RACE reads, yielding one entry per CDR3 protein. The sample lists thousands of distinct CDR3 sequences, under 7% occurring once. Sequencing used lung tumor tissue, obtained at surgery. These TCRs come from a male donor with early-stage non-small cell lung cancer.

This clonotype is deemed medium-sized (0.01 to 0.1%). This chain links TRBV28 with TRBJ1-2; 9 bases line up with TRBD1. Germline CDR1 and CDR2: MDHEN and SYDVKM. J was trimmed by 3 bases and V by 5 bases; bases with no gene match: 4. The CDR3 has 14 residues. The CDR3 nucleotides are TGTGCCAGCAGTCGCGGGACAGGGCACTATGGCTACACCTTC. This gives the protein CASSRGTGHYGYTF.

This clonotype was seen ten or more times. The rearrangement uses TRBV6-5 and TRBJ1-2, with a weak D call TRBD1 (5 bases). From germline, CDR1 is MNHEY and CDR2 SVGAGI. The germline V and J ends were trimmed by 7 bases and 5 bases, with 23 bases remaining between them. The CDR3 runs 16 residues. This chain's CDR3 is CASTNPTGEVDYGYTF. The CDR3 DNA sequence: TGTGCCAGCACCAACCCCACAGGCGAGGTCGATTATGGCTACACCTTC.

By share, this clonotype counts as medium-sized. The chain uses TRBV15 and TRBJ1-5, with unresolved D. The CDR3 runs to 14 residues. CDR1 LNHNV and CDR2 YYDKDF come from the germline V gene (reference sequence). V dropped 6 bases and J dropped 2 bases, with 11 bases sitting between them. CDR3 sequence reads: CATRENWGNQPQHF. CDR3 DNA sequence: TGTGCCACCAGAGAGAACTGGGGCAATCAGCCCCAGCATTTT. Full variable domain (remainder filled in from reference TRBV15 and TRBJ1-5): DAMVIQNPRYQVTQFGKPVTLSCSQTLNHNVMYWYQQKSSQAPKLLFHYYDKDFNNEADTPDNFQSRRPNTSFCFLDIRSPGLGDTAMYLCATRENWGNQPQHFGDGTRLSIL.

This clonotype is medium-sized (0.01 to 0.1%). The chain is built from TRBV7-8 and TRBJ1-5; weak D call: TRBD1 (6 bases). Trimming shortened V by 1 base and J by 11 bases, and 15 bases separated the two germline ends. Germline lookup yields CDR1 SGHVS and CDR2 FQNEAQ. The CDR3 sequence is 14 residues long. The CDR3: CASSLESLGGAQHF. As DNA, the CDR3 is TGTGCCAGCAGCTTAGAGTCCCTAGGGGGGGCCCAGCATTTT.

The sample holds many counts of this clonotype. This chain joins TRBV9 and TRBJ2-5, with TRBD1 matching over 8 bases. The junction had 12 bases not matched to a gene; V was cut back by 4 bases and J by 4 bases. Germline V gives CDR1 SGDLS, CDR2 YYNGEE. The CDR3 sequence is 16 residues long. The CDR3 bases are TGTGCCAGCAGCTCAGGGGGCGCGGTCGGTGTAGAGACCCAGTACTTC. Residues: CASSSGGAVGVETQYF. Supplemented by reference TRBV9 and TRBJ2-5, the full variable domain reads DSGVTQTPKHLITATGQRVTLRCSPRSGDLSVYWYQQSLDQGLQFLIQYYNGEERAKGNILERFSAQQFPDLHSELNLSSLELGDSALYFCASSSGGAVGVETQYFGPGTRLLVL.

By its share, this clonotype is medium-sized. DNA of the CDR3: TGTGCCAGCAGCTTAGATCGGGGTGCGAGTTCACCCCTCCACTTT. Residues: CASSLDRGASSPLHF. This chain joins TRBV7-2 and TRBJ1-6, with no clear D. Trimming cost V 1 base and J 9 bases, with 13 bases left between them. CDR3 size: 15 residues. Looked up from germline, CDR1 is SGHTA and CDR2 is FQGNSA.

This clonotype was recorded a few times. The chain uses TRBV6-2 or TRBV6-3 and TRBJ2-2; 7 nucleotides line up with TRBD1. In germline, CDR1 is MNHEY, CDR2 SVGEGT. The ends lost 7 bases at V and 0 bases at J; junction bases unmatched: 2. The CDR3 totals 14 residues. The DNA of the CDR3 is TGTGCCAGCAAGGGACAGACGAACACCGGGGAGCTGTTTTTT. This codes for CASKGQTNTGELFF.

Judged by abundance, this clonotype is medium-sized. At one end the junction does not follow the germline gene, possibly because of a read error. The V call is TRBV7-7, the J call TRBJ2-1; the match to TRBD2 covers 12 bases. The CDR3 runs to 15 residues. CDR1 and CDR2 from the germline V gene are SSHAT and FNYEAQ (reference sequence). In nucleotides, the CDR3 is TGTGCTAGCAGTTTCGGACTAGCGGGGCTCAATGAGCAGTTCTTC. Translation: CASSFGLAGLNEQFF.

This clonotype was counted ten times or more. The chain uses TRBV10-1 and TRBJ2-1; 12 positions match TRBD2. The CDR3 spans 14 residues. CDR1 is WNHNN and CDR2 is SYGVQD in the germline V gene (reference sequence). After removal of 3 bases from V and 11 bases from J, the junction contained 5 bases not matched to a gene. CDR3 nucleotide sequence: TGCGCCAGCAGTGAACTAGCGGGGGGAAATCAGCAGTTCTTC. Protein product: CASSELAGGNQQFF.

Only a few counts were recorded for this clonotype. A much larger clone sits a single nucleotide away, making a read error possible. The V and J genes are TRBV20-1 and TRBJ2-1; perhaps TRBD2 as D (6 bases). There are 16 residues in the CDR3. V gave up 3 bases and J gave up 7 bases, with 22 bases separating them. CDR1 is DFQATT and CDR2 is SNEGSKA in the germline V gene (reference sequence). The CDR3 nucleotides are TGCAGTGCTAGTGACTCCGGGACTCTTACGGGAAATGAGCAGTTCTTC. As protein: CSASDSGTLTGNEQFF.

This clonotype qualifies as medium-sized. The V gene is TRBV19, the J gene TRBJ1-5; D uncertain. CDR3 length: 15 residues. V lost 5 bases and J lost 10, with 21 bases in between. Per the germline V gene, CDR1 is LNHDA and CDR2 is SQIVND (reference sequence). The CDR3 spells CASSVIDLLINPQHF. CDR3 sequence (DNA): TGTGCCAGTAGTGTTATCGATCTGTTAATCAACCCCCAGCATTTT.

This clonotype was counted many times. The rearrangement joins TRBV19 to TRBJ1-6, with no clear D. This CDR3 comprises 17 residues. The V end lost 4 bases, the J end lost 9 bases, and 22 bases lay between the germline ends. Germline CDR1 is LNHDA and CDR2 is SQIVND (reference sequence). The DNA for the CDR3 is TGTGCCAGTAGTACTTACCCGGGCCGGGGAAATTTTTCACCCCTCCACTTT. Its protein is CASSTYPGRGNFSPLHF. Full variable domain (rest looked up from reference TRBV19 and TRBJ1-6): DGGITQSPKYLFRKEGQNVTLSCEQNLNHDAMYWYRQDPGQGLRLIYYSQIVNDFQKGDIAEGYSVSREKKESFPLTVTSAQKNPTAFYLCASSTYPGRGNFSPLHFGNGTRLTVT.

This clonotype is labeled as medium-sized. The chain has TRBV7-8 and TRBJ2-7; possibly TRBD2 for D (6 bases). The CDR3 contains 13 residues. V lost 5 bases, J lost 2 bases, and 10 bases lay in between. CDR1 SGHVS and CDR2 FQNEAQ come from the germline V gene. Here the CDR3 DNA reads TGTGCCAGCAGCAGGGACTTCACCTACGAGCAGTACTTC. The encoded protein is CASSRDFTYEQYF.

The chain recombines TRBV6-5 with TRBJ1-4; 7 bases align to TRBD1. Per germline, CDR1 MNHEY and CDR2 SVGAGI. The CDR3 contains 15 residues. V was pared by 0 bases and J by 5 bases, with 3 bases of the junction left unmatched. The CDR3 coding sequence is TGTGCCAGCAGTTACTCGGAAGGGGGCAATGAAAAACTGTTTTTT. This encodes CASSYSEGGNEKLFF.

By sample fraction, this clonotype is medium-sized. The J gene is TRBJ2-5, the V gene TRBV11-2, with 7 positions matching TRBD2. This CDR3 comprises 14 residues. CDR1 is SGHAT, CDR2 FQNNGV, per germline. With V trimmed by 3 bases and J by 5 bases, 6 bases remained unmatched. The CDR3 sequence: CASSFSGGVETQYF. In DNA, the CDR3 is TGTGCCAGCAGCTTTTCGGGGGGAGTGGAGACCCAGTACTTC.

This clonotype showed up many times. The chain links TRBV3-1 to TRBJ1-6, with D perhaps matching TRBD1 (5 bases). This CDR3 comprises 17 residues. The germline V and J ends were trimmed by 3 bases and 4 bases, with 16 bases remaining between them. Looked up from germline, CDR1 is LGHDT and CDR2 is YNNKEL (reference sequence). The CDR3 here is CASSHGQGGGYNSPLHF. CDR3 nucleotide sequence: TGTGCCAGCAGCCACGGCCAGGGTGGTGGGTATAATTCACCCCTCCACTTT.

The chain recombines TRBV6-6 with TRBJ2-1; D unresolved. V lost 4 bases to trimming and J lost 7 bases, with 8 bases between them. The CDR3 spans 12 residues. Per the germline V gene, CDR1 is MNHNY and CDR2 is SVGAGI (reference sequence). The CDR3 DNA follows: TGTGCCAGCAGTTCTTTCGGGAATGAGCAGTTCTTC. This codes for CASSSFGNEQFF.

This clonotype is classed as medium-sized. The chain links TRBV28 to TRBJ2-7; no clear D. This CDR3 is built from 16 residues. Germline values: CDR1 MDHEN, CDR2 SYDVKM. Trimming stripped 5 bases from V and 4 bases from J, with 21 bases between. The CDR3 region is CASSRYRTSACYEQYF. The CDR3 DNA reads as TGTGCCAGCAGTAGATATAGAACCTCGGCCTGTTACGAGCAGTACTTC.

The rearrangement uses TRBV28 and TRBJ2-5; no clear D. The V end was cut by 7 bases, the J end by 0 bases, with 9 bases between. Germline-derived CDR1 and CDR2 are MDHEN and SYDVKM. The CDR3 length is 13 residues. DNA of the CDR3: TGTGCCAGCATTGGCGCAAACCAAGAGACCCAGTACTTC. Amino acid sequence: CASIGANQETQYF.

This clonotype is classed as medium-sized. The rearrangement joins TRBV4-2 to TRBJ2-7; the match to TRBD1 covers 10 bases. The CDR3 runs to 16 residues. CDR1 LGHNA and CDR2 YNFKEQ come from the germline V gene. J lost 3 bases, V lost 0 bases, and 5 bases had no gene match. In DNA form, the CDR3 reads TGTGCCAGCAGCCAAGAGACAGGGGGCATAAACTACGAGCAGTACTTC. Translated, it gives CASSQETGGINYEQYF.

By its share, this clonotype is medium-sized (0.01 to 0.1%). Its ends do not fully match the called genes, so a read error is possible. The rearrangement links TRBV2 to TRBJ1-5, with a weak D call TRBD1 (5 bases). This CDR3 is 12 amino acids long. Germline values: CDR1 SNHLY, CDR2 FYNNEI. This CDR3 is CASSETARHFFF. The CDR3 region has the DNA TGTGCCAGCAGTGAGACAGCCCGTCATTTTTTTTTT. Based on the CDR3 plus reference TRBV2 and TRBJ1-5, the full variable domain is EPEVTQTPSHQVTQMGQEVILRCVPISNHLYFYWYRQILGQKVEFLVSFYNNEISEKSEIFDDQFSVERPDGSNFTLKIRSTKLEDSAMYFCASSETARHFFFGDGTRLSIL.

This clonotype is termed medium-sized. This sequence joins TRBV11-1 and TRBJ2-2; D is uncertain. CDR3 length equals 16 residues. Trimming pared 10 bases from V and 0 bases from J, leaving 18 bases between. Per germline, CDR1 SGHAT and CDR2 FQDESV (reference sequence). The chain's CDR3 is CATHPYLASNTGELFF. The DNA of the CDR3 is TGTGCCACCCACCCTTACCTGGCATCGAACACCGGGGAGCTGTTTTTT.

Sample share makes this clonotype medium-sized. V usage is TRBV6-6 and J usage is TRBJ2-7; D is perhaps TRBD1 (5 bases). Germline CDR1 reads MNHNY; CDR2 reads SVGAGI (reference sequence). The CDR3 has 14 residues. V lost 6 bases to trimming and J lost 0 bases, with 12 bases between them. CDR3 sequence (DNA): TGTGCCAGCAGCGCCACAGGAGCCTCCTACGAGCAGTACTTC. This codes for CASSATGASYEQYF.

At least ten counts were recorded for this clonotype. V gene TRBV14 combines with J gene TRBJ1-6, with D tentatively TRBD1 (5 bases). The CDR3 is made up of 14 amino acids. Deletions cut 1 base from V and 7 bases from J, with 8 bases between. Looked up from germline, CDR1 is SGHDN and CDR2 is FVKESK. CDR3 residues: CASSQGRENSPLHF. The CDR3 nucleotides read TGTGCCAGCAGCCAAGGCAGGGAAAATTCACCCCTCCACTTT.

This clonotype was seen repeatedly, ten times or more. The CDR3 DNA reads as TGTGCCACCAGTGATCAACAGACAAGCACAGATACGCAGTATTTT. It specifies CATSDQQTSTDTQYF. The chain joins TRBV24-1 to TRBJ2-3; D is undetermined. Trimming took off 3 bases at V and 0 bases at J, with 9 bases between the two ends. The CDR3 spans 15 residues. Germline loops: CDR1 KGHDR, CDR2 SFDVKD.

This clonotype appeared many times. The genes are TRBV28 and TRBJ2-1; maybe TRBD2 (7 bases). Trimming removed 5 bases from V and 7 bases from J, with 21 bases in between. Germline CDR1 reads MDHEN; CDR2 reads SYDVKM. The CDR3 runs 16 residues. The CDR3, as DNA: TGTGCCAGCAGTCTCCCGGGGGGCCCTCGGACTAATGAGCAGTTCTTC. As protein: CASSLPGGPRTNEQFF.